The rows below give T cell receptor beta chains drawn from one sample of a study of lung T cells in sarcoidosis with Löfgren's syndrome. One entry per CDR3 protein results from TCRdb running MiXCR on the reads. Altogether around 60,000 distinct CDR3 sequences are present, 21% being singletons, with the ten largest covering 2% to 2.5%. The sequenced sample consisted of CD4+ T cells from PBMCs. These receptors were obtained from a human donor with sarcoidosis (Löfgren's syndrome or another form), or a control subject (not recorded which). Both conserved end residues are part of each CDR3. The D gene is left open where the match is weak. Clone size, where shown, is once, few, many, or a class for clones that have expanded.

TRBJ2-3,many,TRBD1,TRBV12-3/TRBV12-4,CASNDRGSTDTQYF,TGTGCCAGCAATGACAGGGGATCCACAGATACGCAGTATTTT
TRBJ2-1,few,.,TRBV19,CASRTSPEYNEQFF,TGTGCCAGTAGAACCTCCCCTGAGTACAATGAGCAGTTCTTC
TRBJ2-5,few,.,TRBV7-4,CASSLRPVGGKGETQYF,TGTGCCAGCAGCTTAAGACCCGTTGGAGGTAAAGGGGAGACCCAGTACTTC
TRBJ2-1,.,TRBD1,TRBV5-5,CASSNLGGTEQFF,TGTGCCAGCAGCAATTTAGGGGGCACTGAGCAGTTCTTC
TRBJ1-1,many,.,TRBV7-2,CASSLAGVNTEAFF,TGTGCCAGCAGCTTAGCCGGGGTGAACACTGAAGCTTTCTTT
TRBJ2-3,many,.,TRBV28,CASKIPVSTDTQYF,TGTGCCAGCAAAATACCGGTTAGCACAGATACGCAGTATTTT
TRBJ2-1,few,.,TRBV12-3/TRBV12-4,CASSFAGPRGNEQFF,TGTGCCAGCAGTTTCGCGGGGCCACGGGGCAATGAGCAGTTCTTC
TRBJ1-1,many,.,TRBV28,CASSPAGRNTEAFF,TGTGCCAGCAGTCCCGCGGGACGGAACACTGAAGCTTTCTTT
TRBJ2-1,once,.,TRBV29-1,CSVSGGNEQFF,TGCAGCGTCTCAGGTGGAAATGAGCAGTTCTTC
TRBJ2-7,many,.,TRBV6-1,CASRSYFYEQYF,TGTGCCAGCAGGTCCTATTTTTACGAGCAGTACTTC
TRBJ1-2,many,TRBD1,TRBV20-1,CSAAGGLGYGYTF,TGCAGTGCCGCAGGGGGCTTGGGGTATGGCTACACCTTC
TRBJ1-1,.,.,TRBV12-3/TRBV12-4,CASSLALGANAEAFF,TGTGCCAGCAGTTTAGCGCTAGGGGCGAACGCTGAAGCTTTCTTT
TRBJ2-5,many,.,TRBV20-1,CSARVQTGSWTQYF,TGCAGTGCTAGGGTCCAGACAGGCTCGTGGACCCAGTACTTC
TRBJ1-1,.,.,TRBV10-2,CATSESQGGYTEAFF,TGTGCCACCAGTGAGTCCCAAGGGGGGTACACTGAAGCTTTCTTT
TRBJ2-7,.,TRBD1,TRBV12-3/TRBV12-4,CASRRTGTYEQYF,TGTGCCAGCAGGCGGACAGGGACCTACGAGCAGTACTTC
TRBJ1-1,.,TRBD1,TRBV18,CASSSDRVDYTEASF,TGTGCCAGCTCATCAGACAGGGTCGACTACACTGAAGCTTCCTTT
TRBJ1-1,many,.,TRBV18,CASSQDSYTEAFF,TGTGCCAGCTCCCAAGACAGTTACACTGAAGCTTTCTTT
TRBJ2-7,many,TRBD1,TRBV28,CASRIGQGAREQYF,TGTGCCAGCCGTATTGGACAGGGGGCAAGGGAGCAGTACTTC
TRBJ2-1,.,.,TRBV2,CASRLDSNEQFF,TGTGCCAGCAGGCTTGACAGCAATGAGCAGTTCTTC
TRBJ2-7,many,TRBD1,TRBV7-2,CASSSRQGTGLNEQYF,TGTGCCAGCAGCTCCCGCCAAGGGACAGGGTTGAACGAGCAGTACTTC
TRBJ2-5,.,.,TRBV2,CASGTFRETQYF,TGTGCCAGCGGCACATTCCGGGAGACCCAGTACTTC
TRBJ2-1,many,TRBD1,TRBV20-1,CSAHSNTGGSEQFF,TGCAGTGCTCACAGCAATACAGGGGGGAGTGAGCAGTTCTTC
TRBJ1-3,medium-sized,.,TRBV20-1,CSASSGLYGNTIYF,TGCAGTGCCTCATCCGGCCTGTATGGAAACACCATATATTTT
TRBJ2-5,.,.,TRBV7-9,CASSPGVYQETQYF,TGTGCCAGCAGCCCGGGCGTCTACCAAGAGACCCAGTACTTC
TRBJ2-1,.,.,TRBV27,CASSLLRGQPSSYNKQFF,TGTGCCAGCAGTTTGTTAAGAGGGCAACCTTCGTCTTACAATAAGCAGTTCTTC
TRBJ2-3,.,.,TRBV7-9,CASSEASDTQYF,TGTGCCAGCAGCGAGGCTTCGGATACGCAGTATTTT
TRBJ2-3,.,.,TRBV3-1,CASSQLGIAQYF,TGTGCCAGCAGCCAACTAGGGATAGCGCAGTATTTT
TRBJ2-3,medium-sized,.,TRBV20-1,CSALIGGYRTDTQYF,TGCAGTGCCCTAATTGGCGGATACCGCACAGATACGCAGTATTTT
TRBJ1-5,.,.,TRBV28,CASSLPAGMGQPQHF,TGTGCCAGCAGTTTACCGGCCGGGATGGGTCAGCCCCAGCATTTT
TRBJ1-2,few,TRBD1,TRBV19,CASSTTGDSTYGYTF,TGTGCCAGTAGTACAACAGGGGATTCTACCTATGGCTACACCTTC
TRBJ1-1,few,.,TRBV24-1,CATREGRWGNTEAFF,TGTGCCACCAGAGAAGGACGCTGGGGGAACACTGAAGCTTTCTTT
TRBJ1-4,many,TRBD1,TRBV20-1,CSARDTGGSEKLFF,TGCAGTGCTAGGGATACAGGGGGTAGCGAAAAACTGTTTTTT
TRBJ1-4,few,.,TRBV2,CASSEAFNHNEKLFF,TGTGCCAGCAGTGAAGCTTTCAACCATAATGAAAAACTGTTTTTT
TRBJ1-1,.,TRBD1,TRBV28,CASSVSGQQNTEAFF,TGTGCCAGCAGTGTATCGGGACAGCAAAACACTGAAGCTTTCTTT
TRBJ1-2,many,.,TRBV27,CASSLKGIGLQVTNGYTF,TGTGCCAGCAGTTTAAAAGGAATAGGTCTCCAAGTTACCAATGGCTACACCTTC
TRBJ2-3,.,TRBD1,TRBV5-6,CASSLTGGSRDTQCF,TGTGCCAGCAGCTTGACAGGGGGATCACGAGATACGCAGTGTTTT
TRBJ2-1,many,TRBD2,TRBV6-6,CASSYGTSGNNEQFF,TGTGCCAGCAGTTACGGGACTAGCGGCAACAATGAGCAGTTCTTC
TRBJ2-1,.,.,TRBV6-2/TRBV6-3,CASRDGGHERFF,TGTGCCAGCAGAGACGGAGGCCATGAGCGGTTCTTC
TRBJ2-1,many,.,TRBV7-9,CASSLIVTIPSSYNEQFF,TGTGCCAGCAGCTTGATAGTTACAATCCCAAGCTCCTACAATGAGCAGTTCTTC
TRBJ1-5,few,.,TRBV12-3/TRBV12-4,CASSLTTGGAQVQHF,TGTGCCAGCAGTTTGACAACCGGGGGCGCTCAGGTCCAGCATTTT
TRBJ2-1,.,.,TRBV18,CAISRDIARSYNEQFF,TGTGCCATCTCGCGGGACATAGCGAGATCCTACAATGAGCAGTTCTTC
TRBJ1-5,many,.,TRBV6-1,CASSGGGSQPQHF,TGTGCCAGCAGTGGGGGTGGCTCCCAGCCCCAGCATTTT
TRBJ1-1,many,.,TRBV12-3/TRBV12-4,CASSLAKGGTEAFF,TGTGCCAGCAGTTTGGCAAAGGGAGGAACTGAAGCTTTCTTT
TRBJ2-1,few,.,TRBV24-1,CATSVGSPGDNEQFF,TGTGCCACCAGTGTCGGCAGTCCTGGGGACAATGAGCAGTTCTTC
TRBJ2-6,.,.,TRBV5-6,CASSGTDYSGANVLTF,TGTGCCAGCAGCGGGACCGACTACTCTGGGGCCAACGTCCTGACTTTC
TRBJ2-2,many,TRBD1,TRBV6-1,CASSGQLNTGELFF,TGTGCCAGCTCGGGACAGTTGAACACCGGGGAGCTGTTTTTT
TRBJ1-2,few,.,TRBV10-3,CAIRVLGGYTF,TGTGCCATCAGGGTGTTAGGTGGCTACACCTTC
TRBJ1-6,many,TRBD1,TRBV20-1,CSARQGADNSPLHF,TGCAGTGCTAGACAGGGGGCCGATAATTCACCCCTCCACTTT
TRBJ2-1,many,.,TRBV19,CASSSGNGYNEQFF,TGTGCCAGTAGTTCGGGGAATGGCTACAATGAGCAGTTCTTC
TRBJ1-1,many,.,TRBV28,CASSPSPGGTEAFF,TGTGCCAGCAGTCCAAGTCCGGGAGGGACTGAAGCTTTCTTT
TRBJ2-2,.,.,TRBV5-4,CASSLGRSLNTGELFF,TGTGCCAGCAGCTTGGGGCGCTCACTGAACACCGGGGAGCTGTTTTTT
TRBJ2-5,.,.,TRBV7-9,CASSLFLDQETQYF,TGTGCCAGCAGCTTATTCCTAGATCAAGAGACCCAGTACTTC
TRBJ1-4,.,TRBD1,TRBV9,CASSARQGAEEKLFF,TGTGCCAGCAGCGCTCGACAGGGGGCAGAAGAAAAACTGTTTTTT